Detailed here is one TCR beta chain. Its antigen remains unidentified. This sample was taken from a study of cytomegalovirus exposure and HLA in healthy donors. Primers: 60 Vbeta forward and 13 Jbeta reverse. Assay used: immunoSEQ multiplex PCR; TCRdb lists only in-frame clones, some missing. Its table records tens of thousands of clones. Study-wide points: In a later analysis, approximately 18,000 TCR beta sequences were associated with HLA alleles at 0.05 false discovery rate.

Germline CDR1 SGHDN, CDR2 FVKESK. The CDR3 runs to 15 residues. V shed 1 base and J 6 bases; nucleotides not matched to a gene: 5. The V gene is TRBV14, the J gene TRBJ2-1, with 8 nucleotides matching TRBD2. This receptor was taken from a man in his forties or fifties in good health and CMV-seropositive. Sequencing input: PBMCs. The CDR3: CASSQVGLAVNEQFF. CDR3 DNA: TGTGCCAGCAGCCAAGTAGGACTAGCAGTCAATGAGCAGTTCTTC.